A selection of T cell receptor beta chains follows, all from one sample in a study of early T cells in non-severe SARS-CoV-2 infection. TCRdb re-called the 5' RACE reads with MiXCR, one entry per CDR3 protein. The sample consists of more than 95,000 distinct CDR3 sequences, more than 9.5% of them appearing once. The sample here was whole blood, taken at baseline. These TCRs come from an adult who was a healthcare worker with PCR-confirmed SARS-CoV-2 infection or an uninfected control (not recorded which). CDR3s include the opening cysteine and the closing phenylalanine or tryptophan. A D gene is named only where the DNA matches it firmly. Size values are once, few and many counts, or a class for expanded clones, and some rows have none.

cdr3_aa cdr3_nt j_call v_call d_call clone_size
CAWGQGRTGELFF TGTGCCTGGGGACAGGGGAGGACCGGGGAGCTGTTTTTT TRBJ2-2 TRBV30 TRBD1 few
CASSLGTGFSYNEQFF TGTGCCAGCAGCTTGGGGACAGGGTTCTCCTACAATGAGCAGTTCTTC TRBJ2-1 TRBV7-2 TRBD1 -
CASSLGSDSNQPQHF TGCGCCAGCAGCTTGGGCAGCGATAGCAATCAGCCCCAGCATTTT TRBJ1-5 TRBV5-1 - -
CATRSDYLAGFTYEQYF TGTGCCACCAGAAGCGACTATCTAGCGGGATTTACCTACGAGCAGTACTTC TRBJ2-7 TRBV24-1 TRBD2 few
CVSSFYGVATSYNSPLHF TGTGTCAGCAGCTTTTATGGAGTTGCGACCTCCTATAATTCACCCCTCCACTTT TRBJ1-6 TRBV7-9 - few
CSVEGLAGFFSGEQFF TGCAGCGTTGAGGGACTAGCGGGATTCTTCAGTGGTGAGCAGTTCTTC TRBJ2-1 TRBV29-1 TRBD2 few
CASMRPTDTQYF TGTGCCAGCATGAGACCCACGGATACGCAGTATTTT TRBJ2-3 TRBV12-3/TRBV12-4 - -
CSARDQTGGNTGELFF TGCAGTGCTAGAGATCAAACAGGGGGCAACACCGGGGAGCTGTTTTTT TRBJ2-2 TRBV20-1 TRBD1 -
CASSDVHGTYEAFF TGTGCCAGCAGTGATGTACACGGGACTTATGAAGCTTTCTTT TRBJ1-1 TRBV6-1 - few
CASSLGTRTDTQYF TGTGCCAGCAGCTTGGGAACTAGAACAGATACGCAGTATTTT TRBJ2-3 TRBV7-2 - many
CASSPGLARAEQFF TGTGCCAGCAGCCCGGGACTAGCTCGAGCTGAGCAGTTCTTC TRBJ2-1 TRBV14 TRBD2 -
CATRRMASMDEQFF TGTGCCACCAGGCGCATGGCCAGCATGGATGAGCAGTTCTTC TRBJ2-1 TRBV15 - -
CASSERTGTGYNEQFF TGTGCCAGCAGTGAAAGGACAGGGACAGGATATAATGAGCAGTTCTTC TRBJ2-1 TRBV6-1 TRBD1 many
CASSLDLAGQETQYF TGTGCCAGCAGCTTAGACCTAGCGGGACAAGAGACCCAGTACTTC TRBJ2-5 TRBV7-9 TRBD2 few
CASSLGGSGRGNEQFF TGCGCCAGCAGCTTGGGCGGTAGCGGGAGAGGTAATGAGCAGTTCTTC TRBJ2-1 TRBV5-1 TRBD2 -
CASSWSPSGGRSDTQYF TGCGCCAGCAGCTGGTCACCGAGCGGGGGGAGGTCAGATACGCAGTATTTT TRBJ2-3 TRBV5-1 TRBD2 -
CASSFTGEAFF TGTGCCAGCAGCTTTACAGGGGAAGCTTTCTTT TRBJ1-1 TRBV7-9 - many
CASSEMMAVSGEAFF TGTGCCAGCAGTGAAATGATGGCAGTATCCGGCGAAGCTTTCTTT TRBJ1-1 TRBV6-1 - many
CASSLEGAAGANVLTF TGTGCCAGCAGTTTGGAGGGGGCAGCTGGGGCCAACGTCCTGACTTTC TRBJ2-6 TRBV2 - few
CASSRSRGLIYEQYF TGCGCCAGCAGCCGTTCGAGGGGACTAATCTACGAGCAGTACTTC TRBJ2-7 TRBV4-3 TRBD2 few
CASSVGGDNIQYF TGTGCCAGCAGCGTAGGAGGGGACAACATTCAGTACTTC TRBJ2-4 TRBV9 - many
CASSPLDRVGEKLFF TGTGCCAGCAGTCCCCTGGACAGGGTAGGGGAAAAACTGTTTTTT TRBJ1-4 TRBV27 TRBD1 -
CSARARDRNYEQYF TGCAGTGCTAGGGCGCGGGACAGAAACTACGAGCAGTACTTC TRBJ2-7 TRBV20-1 - -
CASSYRDRVAGANVLTF TGTGCCAGCAGTTACCGGGACAGGGTAGCTGGGGCCAACGTCCTGACTTTC TRBJ2-6 TRBV6-5 TRBD1 few
CSVGWDRVLNEQFF TGCAGCGTTGGATGGGACAGGGTTTTGAATGAGCAGTTCTTC TRBJ2-1 TRBV29-1 TRBD1 many
CATSDLAGREQYF TGTGCCACCAGTGATTTAGCAGGGCGAGAGCAGTACTTC TRBJ2-7 TRBV24-1 - few
CASSPLEQGAFYNEQFF TGTGCCAGCAGCCCCCTGGAACAGGGGGCGTTTTACAATGAGCAGTTCTTC TRBJ2-1 TRBV13 TRBD1 many
CASSRSRANTEAFF TGTGCCAGCAGCCGAAGCAGAGCGAACACTGAAGCTTTCTTT TRBJ1-1 TRBV6-1 - many
CASSRDRSMTGELFF TGTGCCAGCTCAAGGGACAGGAGTATGACCGGGGAGCTGTTTTTT TRBJ2-2 TRBV18 TRBD1 few
CSVEDRDERAKNIQYF TGCAGCGTTGAAGATAGGGACGAGCGCGCCAAAAACATTCAGTACTTC TRBJ2-4 TRBV29-1 - few
CASSQVTSGSYEQYF TGTGCCAGCAGCCAAGTGACTAGCGGATCCTACGAGCAGTACTTC TRBJ2-7 TRBV4-2 TRBD2 few
CASSKRNGRTEAFF TGTGCCAGCAGTAAGAGGAACGGGAGGACTGAAGCTTTCTTT TRBJ1-1 TRBV12-3/TRBV12-4 - few
CASSLANGRVVYEQYF TGCGCCAGCAGCTTGGCCAACGGCAGGGTCGTCTACGAGCAGTACTTC TRBJ2-7 TRBV5-1 - many
CSATGGADVAFF TGCAGTGCAACGGGGGGCGCGGACGTAGCTTTCTTT TRBJ1-1 TRBV20-1 - few
CASSLMGAGRTEAFF TGTGCCAGCAGCTTAATGGGGGCTGGGAGGACTGAAGCTTTCTTT TRBJ1-1 TRBV13 - -
CASSFGVGYTF TGTGCCAGCAGCTTTGGTGTTGGCTACACCTTC TRBJ1-2 TRBV5-6 - few
CASSLRGTEVQFF TGTGCCAGCAGCCTTAGAGGGACAGAAGTTCAGTTCTTC TRBJ2-1 TRBV7-6 TRBD1 many
CASNKLAGAFTDTQYF TGTGCCAGTAATAAGCTAGCGGGGGCCTTCACAGATACGCAGTATTTT TRBJ2-3 TRBV19 TRBD2 many
CASSYSPRQETQYF TGTGCCAGCAGTTACTCTCCCAGACAAGAGACCCAGTACTTC TRBJ2-5 TRBV6-2/TRBV6-3 - -
CASSSSDRGRGYTF TGTGCCAGCAGCTCCTCTGACCGGGGAAGAGGCTACACCTTC TRBJ1-2 TRBV11-2 - many
CASSSRGGNSPLHF TGTGCCAGCAGCTCCCGGGGGGGGAATTCACCCCTCCACTTT TRBJ1-6 TRBV5-4 - many
CASSNRDRNTEAFF TGTGCCAGCAGCAATAGAGACAGGAACACTGAAGCTTTCTTT TRBJ1-1 TRBV21-1 - many
CASSLQGPGTEAFF TGTGCCAGCAGCTTACAGGGCCCGGGAACTGAAGCTTTCTTT TRBJ1-1 TRBV11-3 - -
CASSDRGNTIYF TGTGCCAGCTCGGACAGGGGAAACACCATATATTTT TRBJ1-3 TRBV18 TRBD1 few
CASSFNGDGAEAFF TGTGCCAGCAGCTTTAACGGGGACGGGGCTGAAGCTTTCTTT TRBJ1-1 TRBV7-9 - -
CASRTGGEQYF TGTGCCAGCAGGACAGGGGGCGAGCAGTACTTC TRBJ2-7 TRBV6-5 TRBD1 -
CASSPGQGWYGYTF TGTGCCAGCAGCCCGGGACAGGGGTGGTATGGCTACACCTTC TRBJ1-2 TRBV6-1 TRBD1 many
CASSLGSQETQYF TGTGCCAGCAGTTTGGGCAGCCAAGAGACCCAGTACTTC TRBJ2-5 TRBV27 - -
CASSFGPGGYEQYF - TRBJ2-7 TRBV27 - -
CASSHRRERNEQFF TGTGCCAGCAGTCACCGGCGGGAGCGGAATGAGCAGTTCTTC TRBJ2-1 TRBV6-6 TRBD2 many
CASSISGQGLTYEQYF TGTGCCAGTAGTATTTCCGGACAGGGCCTCACCTACGAGCAGTACTTC TRBJ2-7 TRBV19 TRBD1 few
CSAGGQGSYEQYF TGCAGTGCCGGCGGTCAGGGAAGTTACGAGCAGTACTTC TRBJ2-7 TRBV20-1 - -
CASSLNPGPSGAANTGELFF TGTGCCAGCAGCTTAAATCCCGGGCCTAGCGGCGCCGCGAACACCGGGGAGCTGTTTTTT TRBJ2-2 TRBV7-3 TRBD2 -
CASSYRMGSYEQYF TGTGCCAGCAGTTACCGGATGGGATCCTACGAGCAGTACTTC TRBJ2-7 TRBV6-5 - many
CASSPPDRTNTEAFF TGTGCCAGCTCACCACCGGACAGGACTAACACTGAAGCTTTCTTT TRBJ1-1 TRBV18 TRBD1 few
CASSPQEGYYEQYF TGTGCCAGCAGCCCCCAGGAGGGTTACTACGAGCAGTACTTC TRBJ2-7 TRBV3-1 - -
CASRSDSYIEQFF TGTGCCAGCAGATCAGACTCGTACATTGAGCAGTTCTTC TRBJ2-1 TRBV7-2 - -
CASSLGTSGYEQYF TGCGCCAGCAGCTTGGGGACTAGCGGCTACGAGCAGTACTTC TRBJ2-7 TRBV5-1 TRBD2 many
CSAQDRGLLSYEQYF TGCAGTGCGCAAGACAGGGGGCTATTGTCCTACGAGCAGTACTTC TRBJ2-7 TRBV20-1 TRBD1 many